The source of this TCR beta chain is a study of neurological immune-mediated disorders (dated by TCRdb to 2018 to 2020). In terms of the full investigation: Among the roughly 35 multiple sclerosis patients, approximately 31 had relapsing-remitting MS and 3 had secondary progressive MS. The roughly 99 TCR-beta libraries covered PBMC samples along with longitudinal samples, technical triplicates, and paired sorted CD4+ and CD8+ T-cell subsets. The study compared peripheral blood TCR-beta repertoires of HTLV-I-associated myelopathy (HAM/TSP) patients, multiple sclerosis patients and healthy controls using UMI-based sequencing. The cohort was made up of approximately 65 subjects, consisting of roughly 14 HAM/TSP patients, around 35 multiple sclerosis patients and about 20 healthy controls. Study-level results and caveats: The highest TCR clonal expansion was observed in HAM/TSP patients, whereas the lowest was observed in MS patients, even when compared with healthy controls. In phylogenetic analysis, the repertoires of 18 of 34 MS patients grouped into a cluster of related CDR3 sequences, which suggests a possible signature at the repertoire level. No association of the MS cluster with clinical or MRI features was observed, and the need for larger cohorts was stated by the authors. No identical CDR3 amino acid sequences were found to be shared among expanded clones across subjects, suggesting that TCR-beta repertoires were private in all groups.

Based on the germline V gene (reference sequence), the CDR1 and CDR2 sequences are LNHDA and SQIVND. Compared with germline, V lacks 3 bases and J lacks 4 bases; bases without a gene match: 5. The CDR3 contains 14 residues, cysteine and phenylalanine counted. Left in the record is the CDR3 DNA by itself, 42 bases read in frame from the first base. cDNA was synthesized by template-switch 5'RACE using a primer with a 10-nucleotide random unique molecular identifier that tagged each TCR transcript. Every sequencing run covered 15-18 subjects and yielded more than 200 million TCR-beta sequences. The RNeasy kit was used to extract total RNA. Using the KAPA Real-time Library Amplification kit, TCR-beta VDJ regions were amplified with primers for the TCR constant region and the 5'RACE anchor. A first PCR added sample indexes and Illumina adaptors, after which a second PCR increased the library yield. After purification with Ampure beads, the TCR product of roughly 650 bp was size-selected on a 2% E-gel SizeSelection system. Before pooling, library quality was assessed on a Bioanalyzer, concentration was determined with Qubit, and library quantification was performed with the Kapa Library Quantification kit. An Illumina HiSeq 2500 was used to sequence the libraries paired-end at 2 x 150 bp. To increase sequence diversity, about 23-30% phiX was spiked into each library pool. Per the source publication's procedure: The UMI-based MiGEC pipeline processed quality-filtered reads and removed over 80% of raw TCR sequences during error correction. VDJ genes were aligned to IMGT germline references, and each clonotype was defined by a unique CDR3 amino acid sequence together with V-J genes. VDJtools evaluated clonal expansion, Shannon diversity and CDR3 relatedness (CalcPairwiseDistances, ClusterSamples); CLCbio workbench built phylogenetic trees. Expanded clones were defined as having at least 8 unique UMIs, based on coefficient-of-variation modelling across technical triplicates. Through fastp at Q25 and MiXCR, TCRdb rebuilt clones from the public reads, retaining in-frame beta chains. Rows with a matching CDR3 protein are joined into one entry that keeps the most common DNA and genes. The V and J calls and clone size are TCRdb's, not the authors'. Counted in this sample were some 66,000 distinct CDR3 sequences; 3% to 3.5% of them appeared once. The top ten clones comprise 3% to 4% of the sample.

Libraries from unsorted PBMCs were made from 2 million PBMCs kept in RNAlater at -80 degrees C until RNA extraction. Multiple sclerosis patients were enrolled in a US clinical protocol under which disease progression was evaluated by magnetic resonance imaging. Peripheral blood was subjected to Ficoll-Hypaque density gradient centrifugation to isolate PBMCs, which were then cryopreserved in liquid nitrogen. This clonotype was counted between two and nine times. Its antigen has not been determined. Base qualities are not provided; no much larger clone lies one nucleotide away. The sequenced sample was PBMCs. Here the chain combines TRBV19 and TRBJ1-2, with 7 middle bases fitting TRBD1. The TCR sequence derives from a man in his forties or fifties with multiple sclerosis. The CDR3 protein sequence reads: CASSIDTGVYGYTF. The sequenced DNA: TGTGCCAGTAGTATTGATACAGGGGTCTATGGCTACACCTTC.